The clone carrying this T cell receptor beta chain was observed a single time. What it binds is not known. PCR employed 60 Vbeta and 13 Jbeta primers. Generated by immunoSEQ multiplex PCR, the TCRdb table keeps only in-frame clones and is missing some. The sample yields 110,000 to 150,000 clones, 70% to 85% seen once. These data come from a study of cytomegalovirus exposure and HLA in healthy donors. The germline V gene has CDR1 MNHEY and CDR2 SVGAGI. V lost 6 bases to trimming and J lost 4 bases; unmatched junction nucleotides: 7. The CDR3 has 15 residues. Study-wide results and limits: TCR beta V- and J-gene trimming, according to a later analysis, was linked to a missense DCLRE1C variant. While the bulk of TCR sequences proved rare, some public TCRs turned up in many donors. Researchers reported from a later analysis that most CMV-associated TCR beta chains appeared HLA-restricted.

This clonotype was sampled from a woman between 55 and 75 years old in good health and CMV-seropositive. The specimen sequenced was PBMCs. This chain uses TRBV6-5 with TRBJ1-5; 9 nucleotides line up with TRBD1. CDR3 in amino acids: CASSPTGTGNQPQHF. CDR3 sequence (DNA): TGTGCCAGCAGCCCTACCGGGACAGGGAATCAGCCCCAGCATTTT.